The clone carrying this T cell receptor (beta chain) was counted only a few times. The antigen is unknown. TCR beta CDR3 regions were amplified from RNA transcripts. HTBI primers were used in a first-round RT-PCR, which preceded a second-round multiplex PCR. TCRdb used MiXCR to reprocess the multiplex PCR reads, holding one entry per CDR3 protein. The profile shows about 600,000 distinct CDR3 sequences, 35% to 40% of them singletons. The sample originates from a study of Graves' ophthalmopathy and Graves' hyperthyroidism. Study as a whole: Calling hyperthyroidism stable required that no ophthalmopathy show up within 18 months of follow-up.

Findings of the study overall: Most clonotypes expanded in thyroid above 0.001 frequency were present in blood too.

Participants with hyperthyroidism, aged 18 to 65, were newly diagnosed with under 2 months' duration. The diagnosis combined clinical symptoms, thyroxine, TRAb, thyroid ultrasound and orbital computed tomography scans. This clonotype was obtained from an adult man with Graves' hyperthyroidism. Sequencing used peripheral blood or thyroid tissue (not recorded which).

CDR3 sequence reads: CAWRRTRDPWDYGYTF. The CDR3 DNA reads as TGTGCCTGGAGACGTACCCGGGACCCTTGGGACTATGGCTACACCTTC. The rearrangement links TRBV30 to TRBJ1-2; D possibly corresponds to TRBD1 (5 bases). V was shortened by 3 bases and J by 3 bases, with 20 bases between the two germline ends. This CDR3 has 16 residues. Germline loops: CDR1 GTSNPN, CDR2 SVGIG (reference sequence).